The source of this T cell receptor beta chain is a study of vaccination and CD4 T cells after COVID-19. With the Oncomine TCR Beta short-read assay, DNA from cultured CD4+ T cells was sequenced. TCRdb reanalysed the PCR reads using MiXCR and keeps one entry per CDR3 protein. Among 8,000 or so distinct CDR3 sequences listed, around 70% were seen once. The treatment was: 10-day PBMC culture with coronavirus spike peptide pools or control peptides (ViraFEST assay). Peptide pool stimulation in ViraFEST expanded antigen-specific T cells, whose TCRs were then sequenced. Cultures got half-medium changes with IL-2 on days 3 and 7. In regard to this clonotype: Its antigen is not known.

This sequence originates from a human donor who had recovered from COVID-19. Source material: CD4+ T cells from blood, cultured in vitro.

As DNA, the CDR3 is TGCAGTGCTAGACCGCGGACTAGCGGGGGGGCCTCGACCCAGTACTTC. Protein product: CSARPRTSGGASTQYF. The chain employs TRBV20-1 and TRBJ2-5, with 15 bases that match TRBD2. V lost 2 bases, J lost 7 bases, and 8 bases stayed unmatched. Germline CDR1 and CDR2: DFQATT and SNEGSKA (reference sequence). The CDR3 runs 16 residues.